The 5 T cell receptor beta chains given below trace back to one sample, sequenced in a study of blood T cell repertoires in COVID-19. Repertoires were generated with immunoSEQ multiplex PCR, while TCRdb's copy carries only in-frame clones and drops some. The data contain over 90,000 clones, roughly 70% of them singletons. Sequenced input: peripheral blood. Every receptor here comes from a man aged 65-85 years with COVID-19, enrolled during active disease.

The chain is built from TRBV9 and TRBJ2-7; D remains unclear. The CDR3 is 14 amino acids. CDR1 and CDR2 from the germline V gene are SGDLS and YYNGEE. V lost 0 bases to trimming and J lost 2 bases, with 9 bases between them. The CDR3 DNA is TGTGCCAGCAGCGTAGTCCCAGGAACCTACGAGCAGTACTTC. Protein: CASSVVPGTYEQYF.

The chain links TRBV27 to TRBJ1-5; 11 nucleotides agree with TRBD1. J gave up 2 bases and V 5 bases, and 14 bases lay outside the gene matches. CDR3 length equals 19 residues. Germline CDR1 and CDR2: MNHEY and SMNVEV (reference sequence). The CDR3 reads CASSPTSGTGGIGNQPQHF. The CDR3 DNA sequence: TGTGCCAGCAGTCCGACGAGTGGGACAGGGGGAATTGGCAATCAGCCCCAGCATTTT.

The V and J genes are TRBV11-2 and TRBJ2-7, with 10 positions matching TRBD1. Germline values: CDR1 SGHAT, CDR2 FQNNGV. CDR3 size: 15 residues. V was clipped by 5 bases and J by 4 bases; unmatched bases: 8. CDR3 coding DNA: TGTGCCAGCAGCCCGCGGGACAGGGGAAGTTACGAGCAGTACTTC. Residues: CASSPRDRGSYEQYF.

This chain joins TRBV28 and TRBJ2-7; the match to TRBD1 covers 12 bases. There are 13 residues in the CDR3. With 8 bases clipped from V and 7 bases from J, the junction kept 6 bases outside the gene matches. From germline, CDR1 is MDHEN and CDR2 SYDVKM. CDR3 sequence (DNA): TGTGCCAGCCGGGGACAGGGGGCGCGGGAGCAGTACTTC. Its protein is CASRGQGAREQYF.

The chain couples TRBV6-5 to TRBJ2-1; 11 bases fit TRBD1. The V gene's germline CDR1 is MNHEY and CDR2 SVGAGI. V was clipped by 1 base and J by 10 bases; unmatched bases: 6. CDR3 length: 15 amino acids. The CDR3 loop reads CASSYLGQGAREQFF. In DNA, the CDR3 is TGTGCCAGCAGTTACTTAGGACAGGGGGCACGGGAGCAGTTCTTC.